The entry that follows covers one T cell receptor (beta chain) sequence. Its target is not known. Some clones are missing from TCRdb's copy, which holds only in-frame ones; the method was immunoSEQ multiplex PCR. Altogether about 35,000 clones are present, 77% being singletons, with the ten largest covering approximately 20%. This sample is part of a study of CD4 T cells in relation to SARS-CoV-2 and coronaviruses. Germline V gene sequence: CDR1 SNHLY, CDR2 FYNNEI. V was clipped by 6 bases and J by 0 bases, with 9 bases between them. The CDR3 is 14 residues long. Naive or memory CD4+ cells were cultured 1:1 with T cell-depleted PBMCs plus CEF.

The specimen sequenced was memory CD4+ T cells from PBMCs, cultured in vitro. The source of this sequence is an adult with COVID-19. The chain has TRBV2 and TRBJ2-1; a possible D gene is TRBD1 (7 bases). The DNA for the CDR3 is TGTGCCAGCAGGCAGGGGGGCTCCTACAATGAGCAGTTCTTC. Its translation: CASRQGGSYNEQFF.